This T cell receptor (beta chain) was captured by sequencing in a study of blood T cell repertoires in COVID-19. Study-wide context: Acute and convalescent COVID-19 specimens originated in the United States, Italy and Spain.

Seattle researchers signed up patients amid active infection and tracked them longitudinally. Authors' methods: Estimation of nucleated cell counts relied on the amplification of reference gene primers. Sequencing used immunoSEQ multiplex PCR; TCRdb keeps in-frame clones, though not all of them. V, J and clone size were drawn from that table, and D and trimming were deduced from the DNA. This table holds about 420,000 clones, over 85% found once. This clone was counted a few times. Germline V gives CDR1 MNHEY, CDR2 SVGAGI. The CDR3 runs 16 residues. V lost 2 bases to trimming and J lost 1 base; unmatched junction nucleotides: 1.

Source material: peripheral blood. The V call is TRBV6-5, the J call TRBJ2-6; 8 bases align to TRBD2. The source is a man younger than 30 with COVID-19, enrolled during active disease. CDR3 amino acids: CASSYGGGSGANVLTF. CDR3 coding DNA: TGTGCCAGCAGTTACGGCGGGGGGTCTGGGGCCAACGTCCTGACTTTC.